The rows below give T cell receptor beta chains drawn from one sample of a study of blood T cell repertoires in COVID-19. Profiled with immunoSEQ multiplex PCR; TCRdb holds only in-frame clones, not every one. The sample includes some 120,000 clones, about 89% of them seen just once. Input material: peripheral blood. Source of these receptors: a human donor with acute or convalescent COVID-19. The donor label of this sample is uncertain. CDR3s include the opening cysteine and the closing phenylalanine or tryptophan. The D gene is left open where the match is weak. Some rows mark clone size as missing; the rest say once, few, many or name a class of expanded clone.

abundance,v_gene,d_gene,j_gene,CDR3nt,CDR3aa
.,TRBV4-1,.,TRBJ2-1,TGCGCCAGCAGCCGAGGACTAACCAATGAGCAGTTCTTC,CASSRGLTNEQFF
.,TRBV18,.,TRBJ1-1,TGTGCCAGCTCACGCGACACTCTTAACACTGAAGCTTTCTTT,CASSRDTLNTEAFF
.,TRBV29-1,.,TRBJ1-2,TGCAGCTCGCGGGCCGGATATGGCTACACCTTC,CSSRAGYGYTF
.,TRBV7-9,.,TRBJ2-1,TGTGCCAGCAGCCAAACAGGGAAGGGGTTCTTC,CASSQTGKGFF
few,TRBV5-1,.,TRBJ1-6,TGCGCCAGCAGCTTGATTTTTTACGGAGATTCACCCCTCCACTTT,CASSLIFYGDSPLHF
.,TRBV28,.,TRBJ2-7,TGTGCCAGCCAGATCCCGGGACACCGCTACGAGCAGTACTTC,CASQIPGHRYEQYF
.,TRBV6-5,TRBD2,TRBJ2-7,TGTGCCAGCATGAAGGGGATTAGCGGGAGCTACGAGCAGTACTTC,CASMKGISGSYEQYF
.,TRBV28,TRBD1,TRBJ2-3,TGTGCCAGCAGTACCCGAGACAGGGGCACAGATACGCAGTATTTT,CASSTRDRGTDTQYF
.,TRBV2,.,TRBJ1-4,TGTGCCAGCAGTGAATCGGGGGTCGCTGAAAAACTGTTTTTT,CASSESGVAEKLFF
.,TRBV6-2/TRBV6-3,TRBD1,TRBJ1-5,TGTGCCAGCAGTTACTCACCGGGACAGCCCGACAATCAGCCCCAGCATTTT,CASSYSPGQPDNQPQHF
.,TRBV29-1,.,TRBJ1-1,TGCAGCGTGAGGGGGGGGCGGAACACTGAAGCTTTCTTT,CSVRGGRNTEAFF
.,TRBV7-2,TRBD1,TRBJ1-2,TGTGCCAGCAGCTTAGCGCGGAGGACAGGGAACTATGGCTACACCTTC,CASSLARRTGNYGYTF
.,TRBV3-1/TRBV3-2,TRBD2,TRBJ2-7,TGTGCCAGCAGTCAAGGAGGGGAGGGCTACGAGCAGTACTTC,CASSQGGEGYEQYF
.,TRBV29-1,.,TRBJ2-7,TGCAGCGTGTCCCGGGACTTTCTACGGCGCGAGCAGTACTTC,CSVSRDFLRREQYF
.,TRBV4-3,TRBD2,TRBJ2-1,TGCGCCAGCAGCCAAGTGGTCGGCGGGGGAGGGTTCCACAATGAGCAGTTCTTC,CASSQVVGGGGFHNEQFF
.,TRBV28,.,TRBJ2-7,TGTGCCAGCAGGGCCAGCGACCTTTCCTACGAGCAGTACTTC,CASRASDLSYEQYF
.,TRBV6-5,TRBD1,TRBJ1-6,TGTGCCAGCAGTTACATCGGGACAGGGGATTCACCCCTCCACTTT,CASSYIGTGDSPLHF
.,TRBV5-4,.,TRBJ2-3,TGTGCCAGCAGCGAACCTGCCGGGTTAACAGATACGCAGTATTTT,CASSEPAGLTDTQYF
.,TRBV9,.,TRBJ2-1,TGTGCCAGCAGCTCCCCCCGCGTTGGAGGTGATGAGCAGTTCTTC,CASSSPRVGGDEQFF
.,TRBV5-1,TRBD1,TRBJ2-7,TGCGCCAGCAGCTTTTTAGAACAGGGGGGCGCCTACGAGCAGTACTTC,CASSFLEQGGAYEQYF
.,TRBV4-1,.,TRBJ1-5,TGCGCCAGCAGCCCCACGGGACTCACGAATCAGCCCCAGCATTTT,CASSPTGLTNQPQHF
.,TRBV9,.,TRBJ2-1,TGTGCCAGCCCAAACGGGGGGCTATCCTACAATGAGCAGTTCTTC,CASPNGGLSYNEQFF
.,TRBV5-4,.,TRBJ2-1,TGTGCCAGCAGGCTAGACAGCTACAATGAGCAGTTCTTC,CASRLDSYNEQFF
.,TRBV28,.,TRBJ1-2,TGTGCCAGCAGTTTATCCGCAGGGCACATCTATGGCTACACCTTC,CASSLSAGHIYGYTF
.,TRBV3-1/TRBV3-2,TRBD1,TRBJ2-7,TGTGCCAGCAGCCAAGAGGTTGGGACAGCCCCCTCCTACGAGCAGTACTTC,CASSQEVGTAPSYEQYF
.,TRBV28,TRBD1,TRBJ2-5,TGTGCCAGCAGTTTATGGACAGGGTTCATGGAGACCCAGTACTTC,CASSLWTGFMETQYF
.,TRBV4-1,.,TRBJ1-1,TGCGCCAGCAGCCAAAACCTCGGCGGATTTAGAAATGAAGCTTTCTTT,CASSQNLGGFRNEAFF
once,TRBV2,.,TRBJ2-5,TGTGCCAGCATCAGGGGGGAAATAGAGACCCAGTACTTC,CASIRGEIETQYF
.,TRBV7-2,TRBD1,TRBJ1-5,TGTGCCAGCACCGCAACAGGGGGCGGTCAGCCCCAGCATTTT,CASTATGGGQPQHF
.,TRBV19,TRBD1,TRBJ1-5,TGTGCCAGTAGTATGTGGGACAGGAATCAGCCCCAGCATTTT,CASSMWDRNQPQHF
.,TRBV11-2,.,TRBJ1-1,TGTGCCAGCAGCTTTACTGTCGGTGAAGCTTTCTTT,CASSFTVGEAFF
.,TRBV7-9,TRBD1,TRBJ1-1,TGTGCCAGCATCAGCGGGACAGGGAACACTGAAGCTTTCTTT,CASISGTGNTEAFF
.,TRBV12-5,TRBD1,TRBJ1-4,TGTGCTAGTGGTTTGGGACAGGGAGGCGAAAAACTGTTTTTT,CASGLGQGGEKLFF
large,TRBV27,TRBD2,TRBJ2-5,TGTGCCAGCAGCTCCCTCCCGGGACTCCGGGGGGGGACCCAGTACTTC,CASSSLPGLRGGTQYF
.,TRBV4-1,.,TRBJ1-1,TGCGCCAGCAGCCAAGATCTGGGCAGCTGGAACACTGAAGCTTTCTTT,CASSQDLGSWNTEAFF
.,TRBV24-1,TRBD1,TRBJ1-5,TGTGCCACCAGTGATTCCATGGGACAGGGGGACCAGCCCCAGCATTTT,CATSDSMGQGDQPQHF
.,TRBV7-3,.,TRBJ1-6,TGTGCCAGCAGCCGTGACCGGGGATGGAATTCACCCCTCCACTTT,CASSRDRGWNSPLHF
.,TRBV7-2,.,TRBJ1-2,TGTGCCAGCAGCCCATCGCCGGACTCGAACTATGGCTACACCTTC,CASSPSPDSNYGYTF
.,TRBV6-5,.,TRBJ1-2,TGTGCCAGCACCGTTTCTCAGGGGCACTATGGCTACACCTTC,CASTVSQGHYGYTF
once,TRBV4-2,.,TRBJ1-1,TGTGCCAGCAGCCAATCAGGAGGGGTTAGGGCAGGCGAAGCTTTCTTT,CASSQSGGVRAGEAFF
.,TRBV15,TRBD1,TRBJ2-7,TGTGCCACCAGCAGTCGCGTGACAGGGGTCGAGCAGTACTTC,CATSSRVTGVEQYF
.,TRBV7-9,.,TRBJ2-7,TGTGCCAGCAGCTTTGAGGGCAGCTTATACGAGCAGTACTTC,CASSFEGSLYEQYF
.,TRBV2,.,TRBJ1-5,TGTGCCAGCAGTGAAGCTCGTTATAGCAATCAGCCCCAGCATTTT,CASSEARYSNQPQHF
once,TRBV20-1,TRBD1,TRBJ1-4,TGCAGTGCTAGTTCCCCGAGTCCCGGGACAGGGGATAGAAAACTGTTTTTT,CSASSPSPGTGDRKLFF
.,TRBV6-1,.,TRBJ1-1,TGTGCCAGCAACAAGGGAGGTATGAACACTGAAGCTTTCTTT,CASNKGGMNTEAFF
.,TRBV7-3,.,TRBJ2-3,TGTGCCAGCAGCCTCCTGGGCTCTACAGATACGCAGTATTTT,CASSLLGSTDTQYF
few,TRBV7-2,.,TRBJ1-5,TGTGCCAGCAGCCAGGACGGGGGCAATCAGCCCCAGCATTTT,CASSQDGGNQPQHF
.,TRBV18,TRBD1,TRBJ1-2,TGTGCCAGCTCACTCTTGGAGGGACAGGGGCAAGGCTACACCTTC,CASSLLEGQGQGYTF
.,TRBV7-3,.,TRBJ2-3,TGTGCCAGCAGCCCGGGGTTGTATCCAGATACGCAGTATTTT,CASSPGLYPDTQYF
.,TRBV30,.,TRBJ1-2,TGTGCCTGGACCCCCAAAGATCGAAGCGATTATGGCTACACCTTC,CAWTPKDRSDYGYTF